The text below deals with one T cell receptor (beta chain). Its antigen remains unidentified. Base qualities are not recorded, but no much larger clone differs from it by a single base. The data were obtained in a study of CD8+CD57+ T cells in acquired aplastic anemia (dated by TCRdb to 2016 to 2018). About the study as a whole: Extracted DNA from sorted CD4+ and CD8+ cells averaged approximately 3 ug, ranging from roughly 0.19 to 27.4 ug. A CD8+CD57+ expansion meant a frequency higher than the mean frequency seen in healthy subjects. What the research found in general, with its limitations: CD8+ Simpson's diversity did not differ significantly between patients and healthy controls (P=0.060). Although 25 to 30 CD8+ CDR3 sequences were shared by patients and controls, these sequences appeared highly expressed in patients and within the immunodominant clones of patients.

In the germline V gene, CDR1 corresponds to MGHDK and CDR2 to SYGVNS. V loses 1 base of germline sequence and J loses 3 bases, and the interval between the two ends is 9 bases. Its CDR3 holds 14 amino acids, cysteine through phenylalanine. Kept here is only the CDR3 DNA, which spans 42 bases and is read in frame from base 1. Expansion of CD8+CD57+ cells had been shown by flow cytometry in the patients chosen for sequencing. Every patient had severe acquired aplastic anemia, diagnosed using the International Study of Aplastic Anemia and Agranulocytosis and Camitta criteria. No patient had received any therapy when blood was sampled. TCR repertoires of sorted CD4+ and CD8+ blood T cells from severe aplastic anemia patients and healthy subjects were deep-sequenced in the study. In the USA, patient enrollment took place under clinicaltrials.gov protocols 00001620, 01623167, 00001397, 00071045, 00081523 and 00961064. Ficoll-Paque density gradient centrifugation was used to isolate peripheral blood mononuclear cells. Before DNA was extracted, CD4+ and CD8+ T cells were sorted using either FACS or magnetic beads.

TCR beta VDJ combination and CDR3 sequence profiling used genomic DNA as the template. TCR repertoire sequencing was run on an Illumina HiSeq 2000. The study's processing was this. Repertoires were assessed using TRBV/TRBJ rearrangement plots, CDR3 size and DJ length profiles, and Simpson's diversity index. Whichever DNA sequence was most abundant in the deep sequencing data was defined as the immunodominant clone. CDR3 amino acid sequences were checked for sharing across subjects and were also compared against the VDJdb database and published repertoires. The public reads were reanalyzed by TCRdb: fastp trimming at Q25, MiXCR alignment, in-frame beta chains only. Each entry is one CDR3 protein sequence, shown with its most common DNA and genes. Clone size and V and J calls follow TCRdb, not the original study. Present in this sample are around 200,000 distinct CDR3 sequences, 40% to 60% of which were seen just once. The ten largest clones take up just under 20% of the sample.

The sequenced sample was sorted CD4+, CD8+, or CD8+CD57+ T cells (not recorded which) from PBMCs. The sequence is built from TRBV25-1 and TRBJ1-2, with an unclear D gene assignment. The sequence was obtained from a human donor with aplastic anemia. The CDR3 reads CASSEWRTDYGYTF. The DNA sequence is TGTGCCAGCAGTGAATGGAGGACGGACTATGGCTACACCTTC.